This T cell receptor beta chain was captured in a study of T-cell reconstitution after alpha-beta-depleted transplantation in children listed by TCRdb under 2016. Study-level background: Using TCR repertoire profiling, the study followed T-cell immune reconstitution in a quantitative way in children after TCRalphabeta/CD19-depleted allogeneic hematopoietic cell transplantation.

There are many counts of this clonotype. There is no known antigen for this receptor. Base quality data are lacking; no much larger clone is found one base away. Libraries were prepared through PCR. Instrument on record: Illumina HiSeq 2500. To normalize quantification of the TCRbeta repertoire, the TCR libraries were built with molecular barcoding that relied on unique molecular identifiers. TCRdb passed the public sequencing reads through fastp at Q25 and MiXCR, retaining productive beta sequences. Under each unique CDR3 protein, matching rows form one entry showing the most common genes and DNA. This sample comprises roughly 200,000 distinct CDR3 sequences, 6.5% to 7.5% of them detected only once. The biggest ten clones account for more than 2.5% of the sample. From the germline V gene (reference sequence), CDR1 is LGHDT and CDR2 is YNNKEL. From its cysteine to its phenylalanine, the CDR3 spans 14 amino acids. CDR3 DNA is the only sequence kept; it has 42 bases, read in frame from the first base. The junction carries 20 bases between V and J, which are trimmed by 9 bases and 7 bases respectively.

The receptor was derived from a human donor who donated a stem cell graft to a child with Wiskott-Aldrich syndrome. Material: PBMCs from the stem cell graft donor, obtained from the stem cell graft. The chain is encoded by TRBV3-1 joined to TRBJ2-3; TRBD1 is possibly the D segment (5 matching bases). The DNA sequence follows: TGTGCCAGTGTGGACAATTCACTTTCACATACGCAGTATTTT. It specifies CASVDNSLSHTQYF.